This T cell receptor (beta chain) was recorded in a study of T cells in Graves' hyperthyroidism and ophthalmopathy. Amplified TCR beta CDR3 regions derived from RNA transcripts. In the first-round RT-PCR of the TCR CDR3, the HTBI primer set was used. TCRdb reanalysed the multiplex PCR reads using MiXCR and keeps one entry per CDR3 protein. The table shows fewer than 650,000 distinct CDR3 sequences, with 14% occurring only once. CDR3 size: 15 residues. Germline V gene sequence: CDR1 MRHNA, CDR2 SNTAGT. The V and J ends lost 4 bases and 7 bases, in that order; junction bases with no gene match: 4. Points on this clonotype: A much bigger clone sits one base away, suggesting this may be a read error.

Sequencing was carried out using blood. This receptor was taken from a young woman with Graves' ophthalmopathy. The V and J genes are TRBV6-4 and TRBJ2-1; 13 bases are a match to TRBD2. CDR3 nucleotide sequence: TGTGCCAGCAGTGCCGGGACTAGCGGGATTAATGAGCAGTTCTTC. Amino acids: CASSAGTSGINEQFF.